This entry lists 2 T cell receptor beta chains sequenced from one sample in a study of identical twins. Each CDR3 protein gets one entry after TCRdb re-called the 5' RACE reads with MiXCR. The table shows approximately 240,000 distinct CDR3 sequences, with 11% to 15% occurring only once. The specimen was memory (CD45RO+) T cells sorted from blood. Receptor source: a woman aged 18-29 years in good health.

This clonotype was picked up a small number of times. The chain has TRBV5-6 and TRBJ2-7, with TRBD2 matching over 8 bases. The CDR3 is made up of 15 amino acids. Germline CDR1 and CDR2: SGHDT and YYEEEE. With 0 bases clipped from V and 4 bases from J, the junction kept 6 bases outside the gene matches. The CDR3 DNA sequence: TGTGCCAGCAGCTTGGTTCGCGGGGGGCGGTACGAGCAGTACTTC. Protein sequence: CASSLVRGGRYEQYF.

This clonotype has only a few counts. The V gene is TRBV5-1, the J gene TRBJ1-1; 7 nucleotides agree with TRBD1. The CDR3 covers 12 residues. V gave up 3 bases and J gave up 6 bases; unmatched junction bases: 2. Germline CDR1 SGHRS, CDR2 YFSETQ. CDR3 DNA sequence: TGCGCCAGCAGCTCACAGGGGTCTGAAGCTTTCTTT. Protein sequence: CASSSQGSEAFF.